This T cell receptor (beta chain) was identified in a study of cytomegalovirus exposure and HLA in healthy donors. Study-wide points: The study found most TCR sequences rare, yet found some public TCRs in many donors. There were a few CMV-associated chains whose specificity for CMV antigens was confirmed in vitro. Data from an earlier analysis indicated that most TCR beta V segments were productive either about 87% or about 30% of the time.

Deletions cut 0 bases from V and 9 bases from J, with 12 bases between. CDR3 size: 14 residues. The germline gives CDR1 SGHVS, CDR2 FNYEAQ. For this clone: No antigen is known for it.

The PCR ran on 60 Vbeta and 13 Jbeta primers. Using immunoSEQ multiplex PCR, the repertoire was profiled, and TCRdb retains in-frame clones only, with some absent. In the table there are roughly 140,000 clones, roughly 77% of which are singletons. The clonotype was recovered from a human donor in good health. Material: PBMCs. The rearrangement uses TRBV7-6 and TRBJ2-1; D not resolved. For the CDR3, the DNA is TGTGCCAGCAGCTTAGCACAAGCCGGCGGTGAGCAGTTCTTC. This sequence encodes CASSLAQAGGEQFF.